In its sample, the clone carrying this T cell receptor beta chain was seen once. Its antigen is not known. Profiled with immunoSEQ multiplex PCR; TCRdb holds only in-frame clones, not every one. The repertoire holds 100,000 to 150,000 clones, 90% to 97% seen once, with 1.7% in the top ten. This CDR3 is 15 amino acids long. Trimming shortened V by 9 bases and J by 2 bases, and 18 bases separated the two germline ends. From germline, CDR1 is MDHEN and CDR2 SYDVKM. The data belong to a study of cytomegalovirus exposure and HLA in healthy donors. General study points: Researchers counted over 150 TCR beta chains as cytomegalovirus-associated. Confirmation in vitro established that three CMV-associated chains were specific for CMV antigens.

The specimen was PBMCs. The TCR comes from a man aged 18-30 years in good health and CMV-seronegative. This chain connects TRBV28 to TRBJ2-3, with a tentative D call TRBD2 (6 bases). This CDR3 reads CASSLEGLSTDTQYF. In nucleotides, the CDR3 is TGTGCCAGTTCCTTGGAGGGATTATCCACAGATACGCAGTATTTT.